The clone carrying this TCR beta chain was counted between two and nine times. The antigen is not known. This specimen belongs to a study of beta chain features in type 1 diabetes. Expressed TCRB transcripts got sequenced, as all isolated RNA was reverse transcribed. Profiling relied on immunoSEQ multiplex PCR, and the TCRdb table lists in-frame clones only, not all of them. This sample has fewer than 400,000 clones, with 8% found just once. Every single donor gave one heparinised blood draw, and these averaged approximately 100 mL. Germline CDR1 and CDR2: SGHTA and FQGNSA. The CDR3 extends over 14 amino acids. V gave up 8 bases and J gave up 5 bases; unmatched junction bases: 12. Notes on the study in general: Unsettled here was the matter of whether HLA type influences TCRB rearrangement.

What was sequenced was central memory CD4+ T cells from blood. This TCR was recovered from a woman aged 18-30 years in good health. The chain carries TRBV7-2 and TRBJ2-7, with 7 bases fitting TRBD2. In DNA, the CDR3 is TGTGCCAGCCCGGGGGGAGGACGGTCCCACGAGCAGTACTTC. This gives the protein CASPGGGRSHEQYF.